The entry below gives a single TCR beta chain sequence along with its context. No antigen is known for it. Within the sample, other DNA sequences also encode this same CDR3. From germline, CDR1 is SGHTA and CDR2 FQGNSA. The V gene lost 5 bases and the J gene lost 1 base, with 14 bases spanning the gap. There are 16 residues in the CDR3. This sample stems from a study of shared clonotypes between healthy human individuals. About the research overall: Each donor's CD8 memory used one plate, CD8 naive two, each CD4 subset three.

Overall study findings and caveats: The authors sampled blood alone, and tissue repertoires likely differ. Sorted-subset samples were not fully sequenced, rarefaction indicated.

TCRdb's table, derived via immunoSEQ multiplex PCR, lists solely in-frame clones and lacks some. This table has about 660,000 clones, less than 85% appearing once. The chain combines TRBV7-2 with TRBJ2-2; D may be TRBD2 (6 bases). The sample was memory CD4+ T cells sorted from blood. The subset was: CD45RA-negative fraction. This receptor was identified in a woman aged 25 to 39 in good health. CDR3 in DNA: TGTGCCAGCAGCCCAGGAGGGCAGGGGAACACCGGGGAGCTGTTTTTT. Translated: CASSPGGQGNTGELFF.